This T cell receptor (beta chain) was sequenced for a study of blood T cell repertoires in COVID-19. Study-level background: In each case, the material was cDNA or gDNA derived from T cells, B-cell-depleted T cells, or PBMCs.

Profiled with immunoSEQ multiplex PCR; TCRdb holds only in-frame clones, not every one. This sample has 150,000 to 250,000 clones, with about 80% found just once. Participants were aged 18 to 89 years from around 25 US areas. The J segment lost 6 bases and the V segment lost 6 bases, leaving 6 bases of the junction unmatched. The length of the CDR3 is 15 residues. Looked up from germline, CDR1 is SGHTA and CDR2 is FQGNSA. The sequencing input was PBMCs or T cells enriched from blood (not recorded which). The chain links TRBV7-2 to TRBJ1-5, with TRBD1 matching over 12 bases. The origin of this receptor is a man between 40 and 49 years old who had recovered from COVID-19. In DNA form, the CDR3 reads TGTGCCAGCAGGAGCGGGACAGGGGGCAGTCAGCCCCAGCATTTT. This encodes CASRSGTGGSQPQHF.